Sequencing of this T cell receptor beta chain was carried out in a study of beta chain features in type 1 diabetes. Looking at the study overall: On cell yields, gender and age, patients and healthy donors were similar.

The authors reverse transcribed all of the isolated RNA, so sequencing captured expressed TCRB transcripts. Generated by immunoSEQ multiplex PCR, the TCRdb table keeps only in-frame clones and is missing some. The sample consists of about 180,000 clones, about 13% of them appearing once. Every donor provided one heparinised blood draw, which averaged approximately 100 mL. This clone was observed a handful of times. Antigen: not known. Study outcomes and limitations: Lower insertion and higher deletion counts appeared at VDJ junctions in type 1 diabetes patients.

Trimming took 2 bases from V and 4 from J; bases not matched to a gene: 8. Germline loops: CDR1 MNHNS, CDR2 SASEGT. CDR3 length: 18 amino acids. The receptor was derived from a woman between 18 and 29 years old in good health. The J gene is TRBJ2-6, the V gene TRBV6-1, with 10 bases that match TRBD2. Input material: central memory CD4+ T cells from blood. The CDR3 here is CASSERASGRRGANVLTF. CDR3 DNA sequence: TGTGCCAGCAGTGAACGGGCTAGCGGGAGAAGGGGGGCCAACGTCCTGACTTTC.